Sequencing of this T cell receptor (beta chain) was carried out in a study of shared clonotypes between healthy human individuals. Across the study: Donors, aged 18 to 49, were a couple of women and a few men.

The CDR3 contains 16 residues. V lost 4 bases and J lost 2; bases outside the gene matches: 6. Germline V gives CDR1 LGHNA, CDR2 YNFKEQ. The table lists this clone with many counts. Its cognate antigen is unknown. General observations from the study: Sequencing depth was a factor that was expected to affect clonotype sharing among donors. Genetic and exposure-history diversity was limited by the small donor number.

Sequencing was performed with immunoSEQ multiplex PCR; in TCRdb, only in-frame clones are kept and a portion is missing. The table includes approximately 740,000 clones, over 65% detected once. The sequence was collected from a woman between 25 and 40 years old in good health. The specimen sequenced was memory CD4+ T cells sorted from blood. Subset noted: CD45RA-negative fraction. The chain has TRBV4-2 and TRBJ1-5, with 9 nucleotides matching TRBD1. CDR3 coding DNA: TGTGCCAGCAGCCGGACGAGACAGGGGGGCAATCAGCCCCAGCATTTT. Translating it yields CASSRTRQGGNQPQHF.